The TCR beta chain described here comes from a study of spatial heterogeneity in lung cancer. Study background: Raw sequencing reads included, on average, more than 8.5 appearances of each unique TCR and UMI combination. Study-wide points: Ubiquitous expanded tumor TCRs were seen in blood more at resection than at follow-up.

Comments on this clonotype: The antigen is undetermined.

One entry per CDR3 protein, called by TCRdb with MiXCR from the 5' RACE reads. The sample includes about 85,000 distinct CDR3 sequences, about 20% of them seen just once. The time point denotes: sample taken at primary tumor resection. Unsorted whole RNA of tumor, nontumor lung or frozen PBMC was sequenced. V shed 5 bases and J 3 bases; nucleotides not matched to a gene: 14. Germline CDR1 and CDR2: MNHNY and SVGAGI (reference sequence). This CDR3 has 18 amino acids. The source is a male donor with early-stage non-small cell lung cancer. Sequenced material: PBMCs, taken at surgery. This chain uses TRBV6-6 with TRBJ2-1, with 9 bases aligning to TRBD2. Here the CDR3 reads CASSPTWTRAGGYNEQFF. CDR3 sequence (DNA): TGTGCCAGCAGTCCAACCTGGACGCGAGCGGGAGGCTACAATGAGCAGTTCTTC.